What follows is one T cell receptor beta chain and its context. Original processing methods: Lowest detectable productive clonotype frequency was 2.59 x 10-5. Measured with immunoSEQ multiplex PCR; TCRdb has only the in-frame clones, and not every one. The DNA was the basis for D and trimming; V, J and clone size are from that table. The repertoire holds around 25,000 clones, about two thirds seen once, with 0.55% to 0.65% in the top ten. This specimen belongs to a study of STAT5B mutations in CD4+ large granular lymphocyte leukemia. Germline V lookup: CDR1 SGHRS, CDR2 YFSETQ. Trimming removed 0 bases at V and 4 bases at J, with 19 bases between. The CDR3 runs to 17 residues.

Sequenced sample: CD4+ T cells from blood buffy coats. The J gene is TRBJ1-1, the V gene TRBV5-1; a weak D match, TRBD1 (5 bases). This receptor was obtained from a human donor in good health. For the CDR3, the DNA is TGCGCCAGCAGCTTGGGAGGATCCAGGGCTGGAATCACTGAAGCTTTCTTT. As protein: CASSLGGSRAGITEAFF.